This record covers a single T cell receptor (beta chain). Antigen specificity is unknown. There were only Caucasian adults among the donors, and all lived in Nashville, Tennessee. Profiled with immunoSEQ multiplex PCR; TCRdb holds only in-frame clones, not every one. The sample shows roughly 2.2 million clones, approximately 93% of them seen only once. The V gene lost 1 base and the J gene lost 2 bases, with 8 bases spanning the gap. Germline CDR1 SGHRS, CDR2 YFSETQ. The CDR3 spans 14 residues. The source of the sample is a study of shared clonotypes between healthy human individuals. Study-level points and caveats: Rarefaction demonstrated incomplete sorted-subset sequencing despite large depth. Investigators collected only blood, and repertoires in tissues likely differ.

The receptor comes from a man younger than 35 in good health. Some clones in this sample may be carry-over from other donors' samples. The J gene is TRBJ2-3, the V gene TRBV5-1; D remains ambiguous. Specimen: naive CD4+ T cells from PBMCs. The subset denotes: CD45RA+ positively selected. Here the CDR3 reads CASSLTSYTDTQYF. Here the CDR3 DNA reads TGCGCCAGCAGCTTGACGTCCTACACAGATACGCAGTATTTT.